This T cell receptor (beta chain) was documented in a study of cytomegalovirus exposure and HLA in healthy donors. Study information: The 90 to 150 validation repertoires matched the roughly 650 first-cohort repertoires in platform, a later analysis reported. Broader study findings: The study put 150 to 200 TCR beta chains on its list as cytomegalovirus-associated.

The CDR3 runs to 16 residues. In germline, CDR1 is SGDLS, CDR2 YYNGEE. The V gene end was trimmed by 0 bases and the J gene end by 13 bases; junction bases not matched to a gene: 16. Here immunoSEQ multiplex PCR was the method, and the copy in TCRdb shows in-frame clones only, minus some. The table records 55,000 to 75,000 clones, 85% to 95% of them present only once. With respect to this clone: Its cognate antigen is unknown.

Sequencing was carried out using PBMCs. The sequence derives from a young man in good health and CMV-seropositive. The chain has TRBV9 and TRBJ2-5, with 9 nucleotides matching TRBD2. CDR3 nucleotides: TGTGCCAGCAGCGTAGGCCCCCCGGCGGGAGGGGGTAATTTGTACTTC. Translation: CASSVGPPAGGGNLYF.